Presented here are 3 T cell receptor beta chains from one specimen sequenced in a study of blood T cell repertoires in COVID-19. Produced via immunoSEQ multiplex PCR; TCRdb's table is partial and in-frame only. Among approximately 140,000 clones listed, under 85% were seen once. The sequenced sample consisted of peripheral blood. The receptors stem from a human donor in a cohort sampled during active COVID-19.

The rearrangement joins TRBV6-5 to TRBJ2-7, with 7 bases identical to TRBD2. Germline V gene data show CDR1 as MNHEY and CDR2 as SVGAGI. V shed 6 bases, J shed 6 bases, and the junction held 14 bases outside the gene matches. The CDR3 has 15 amino acids. As DNA, the CDR3 is TGTGCCAGCAGACTCGGGGCGGGAGTGTCTCTCGAGCAGTACTTC. Protein product: CASRLGAGVSLEQYF.

The V call is TRBV15, the J call TRBJ1-3, with 9 nucleotides matching TRBD1. Germline CDR1 LNHNV, CDR2 YYDKDF (reference sequence). This CDR3 is built from 15 residues. After removal of 5 bases from V and 4 bases from J, the junction contained 6 bases not matched to a gene. The CDR3 DNA reads as TGTGCCACCAGCGGCAGGGACAGGGCAGGAAACACCATATATTTT. The encoded protein is CATSGRDRAGNTIYF.

This sequence joins TRBV2 and TRBJ1-5; D is possibly TRBD1 (6 bases). The CDR3 is 13 residues long. Trimming left V 7 bases short and J 4 bases short, with 11 bases between. CDR1 is SNHLY, CDR2 FYNNEI, per germline. The DNA for the CDR3 is TGTGCCAGCAACAGGGTCGGTAATCAGCCCCAGCATTTT. The encoded protein is CASNRVGNQPQHF.